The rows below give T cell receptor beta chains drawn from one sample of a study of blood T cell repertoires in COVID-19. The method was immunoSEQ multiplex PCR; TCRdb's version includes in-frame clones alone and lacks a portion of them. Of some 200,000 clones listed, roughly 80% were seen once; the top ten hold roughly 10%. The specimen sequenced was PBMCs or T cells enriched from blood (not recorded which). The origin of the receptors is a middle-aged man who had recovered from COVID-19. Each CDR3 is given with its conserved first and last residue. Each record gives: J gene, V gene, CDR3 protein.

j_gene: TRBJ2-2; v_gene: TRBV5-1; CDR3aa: CASTWTAMNTGELFF
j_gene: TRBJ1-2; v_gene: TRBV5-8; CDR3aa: CASSLYGTSNYGYTF
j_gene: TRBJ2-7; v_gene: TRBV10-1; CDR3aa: CASRIRTGPYREQYF
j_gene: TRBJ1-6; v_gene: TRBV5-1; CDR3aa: CASSLGQGNSPLHF
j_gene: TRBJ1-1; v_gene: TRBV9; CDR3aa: CASSPRTGGGYTEAFF
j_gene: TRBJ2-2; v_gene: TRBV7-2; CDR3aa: CASSWTGMVGGELFF
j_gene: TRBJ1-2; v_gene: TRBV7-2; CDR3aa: CASSLDRGYGYTF
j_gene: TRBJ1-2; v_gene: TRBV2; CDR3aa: CASKRIRDDYGYTF
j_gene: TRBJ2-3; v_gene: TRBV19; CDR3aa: CASSRDSVADTQYF
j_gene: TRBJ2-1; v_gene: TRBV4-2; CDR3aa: CASSPSAYNEQFF
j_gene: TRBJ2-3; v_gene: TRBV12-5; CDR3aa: CASGAPRGSGRPDTQYF
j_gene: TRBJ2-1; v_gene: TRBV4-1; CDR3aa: CASSQGVSAGGNNEQFF
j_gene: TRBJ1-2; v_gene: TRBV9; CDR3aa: CASSVEGTGDGYTF
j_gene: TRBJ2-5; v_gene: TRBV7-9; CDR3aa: CASSSFPGTAQETQYF
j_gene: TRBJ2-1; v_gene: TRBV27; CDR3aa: CASIGGSLYNEQFF
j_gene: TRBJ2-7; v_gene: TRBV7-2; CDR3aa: CASSWTSGRGLSYEQYF
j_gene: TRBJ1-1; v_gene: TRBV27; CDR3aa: CASSLLARGFTEAFF
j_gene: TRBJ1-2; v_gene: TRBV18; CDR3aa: CASSPTADANYGYTF
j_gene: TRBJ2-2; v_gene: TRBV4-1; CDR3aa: CASSQGRAGAGELFF
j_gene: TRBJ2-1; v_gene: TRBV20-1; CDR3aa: CSASVAGLNEQFF
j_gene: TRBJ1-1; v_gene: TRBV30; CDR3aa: CAWSGLNRAAAAFF
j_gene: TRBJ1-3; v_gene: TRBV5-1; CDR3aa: CASSSTGTSFSGNTIYF
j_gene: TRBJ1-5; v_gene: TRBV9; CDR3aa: CASSLTGNSNQPQHF
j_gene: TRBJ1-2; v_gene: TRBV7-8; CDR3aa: CASSPRDRGGKNGYTF
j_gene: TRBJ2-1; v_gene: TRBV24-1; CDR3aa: CATSDQGLAVDEQFF
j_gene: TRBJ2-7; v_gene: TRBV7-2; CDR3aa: CASSLTSGGYEQYF
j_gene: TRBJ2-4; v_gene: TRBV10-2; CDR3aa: CASSLSRGSSDIQYF
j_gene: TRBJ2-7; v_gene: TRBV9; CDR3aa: CASSVGHGGTSIFEQYF
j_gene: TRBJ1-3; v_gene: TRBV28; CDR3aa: CASSSYQGFISGNTIYF